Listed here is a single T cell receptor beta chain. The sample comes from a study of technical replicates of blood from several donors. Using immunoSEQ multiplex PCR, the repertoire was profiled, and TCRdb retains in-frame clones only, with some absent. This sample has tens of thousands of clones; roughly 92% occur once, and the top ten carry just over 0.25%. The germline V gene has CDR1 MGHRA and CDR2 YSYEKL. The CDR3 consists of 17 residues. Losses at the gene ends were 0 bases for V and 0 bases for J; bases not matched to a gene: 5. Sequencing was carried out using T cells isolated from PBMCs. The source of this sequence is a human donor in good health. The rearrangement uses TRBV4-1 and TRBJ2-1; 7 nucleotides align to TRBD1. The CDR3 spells CASSQDKGASSYNEQFF. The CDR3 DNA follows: TGCGCCAGCAGCCAAGATAAGGGGGCGAGCTCCTACAATGAGCAGTTCTTC.